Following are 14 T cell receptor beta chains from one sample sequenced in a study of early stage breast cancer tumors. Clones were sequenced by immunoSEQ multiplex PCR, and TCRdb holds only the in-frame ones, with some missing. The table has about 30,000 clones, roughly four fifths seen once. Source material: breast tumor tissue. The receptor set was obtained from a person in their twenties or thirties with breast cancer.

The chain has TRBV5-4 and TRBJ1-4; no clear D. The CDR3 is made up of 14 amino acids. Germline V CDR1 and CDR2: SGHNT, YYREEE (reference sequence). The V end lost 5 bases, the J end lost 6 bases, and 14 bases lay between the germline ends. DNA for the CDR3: TGTGCCAGCAGTCGTGTACCGCAGGATGAAAAACTGTTTTTT. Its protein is CASSRVPQDEKLFF.

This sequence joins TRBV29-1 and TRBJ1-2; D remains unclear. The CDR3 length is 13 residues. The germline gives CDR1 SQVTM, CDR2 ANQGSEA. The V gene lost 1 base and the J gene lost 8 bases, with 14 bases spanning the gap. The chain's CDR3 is CSVEVRGGSGYTF. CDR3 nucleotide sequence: TGCAGCGTTGAAGTCCGGGGAGGGAGCGGCTACACCTTC.

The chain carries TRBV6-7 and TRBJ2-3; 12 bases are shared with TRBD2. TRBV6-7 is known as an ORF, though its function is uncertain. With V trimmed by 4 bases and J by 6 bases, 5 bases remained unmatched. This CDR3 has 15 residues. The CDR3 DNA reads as TGTGCCAGCAGTTGTCTAGCGGGAGGGTTGGATACGCAGTATTTT. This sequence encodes CASSCLAGGLDTQYF.

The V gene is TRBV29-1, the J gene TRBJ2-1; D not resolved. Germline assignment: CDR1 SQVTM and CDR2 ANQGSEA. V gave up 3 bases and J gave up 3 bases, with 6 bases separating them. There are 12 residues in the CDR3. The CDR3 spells CSVDGVYNEQFF. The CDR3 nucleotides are TGCAGCGTTGACGGCGTCTACAATGAGCAGTTCTTC.

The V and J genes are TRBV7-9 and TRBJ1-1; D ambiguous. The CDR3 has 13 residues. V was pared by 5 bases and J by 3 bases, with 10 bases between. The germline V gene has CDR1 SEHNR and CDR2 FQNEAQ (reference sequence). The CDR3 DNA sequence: TGTGCCAGCAGCCCCCCCCGGGACACTGAAGCTTTCTTT. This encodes CASSPPRDTEAFF.

The DNA for the CDR3 is TGTGCCAGCAGTCCATGGGGGGGACAATTCTTGTACGAGCAGTACTTC. Its translation is CASSPWGGQFLYEQYF. The chain carries TRBV28 and TRBJ2-7; perhaps TRBD2 as D (7 bases). CDR1 and CDR2 from the germline V gene are MDHEN and SYDVKM. V lost 5 bases to trimming and J lost 4 bases, with 21 bases between them. The CDR3 sequence is 16 residues long.

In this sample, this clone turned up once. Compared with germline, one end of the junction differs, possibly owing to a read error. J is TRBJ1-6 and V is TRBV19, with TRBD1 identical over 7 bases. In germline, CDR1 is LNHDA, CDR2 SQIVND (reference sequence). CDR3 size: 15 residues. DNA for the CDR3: TGTGCCAGTAGTCCGGGGGAGGGGGCTGGCTCACCCTTCCACTTT. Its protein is CASSPGEGAGSPFHF. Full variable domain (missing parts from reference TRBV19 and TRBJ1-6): DGGITQSPKYLFRKEGQNVTLSCEQNLNHDAMYWYRQDPGQGLRLIYYSQIVNDFQKGDIAEGYSVSREKKESFPLTVTSAQKNPTAFYLCASSPGEGAGSPFHFGNGTRLTVT.

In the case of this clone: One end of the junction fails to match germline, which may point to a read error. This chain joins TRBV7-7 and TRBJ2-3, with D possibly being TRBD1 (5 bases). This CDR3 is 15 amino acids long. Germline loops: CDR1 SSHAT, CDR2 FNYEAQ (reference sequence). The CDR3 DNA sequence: TGTGCTAGCAGCCCAGGCGCAGGGCCCACAGATACGCAGTATTTT. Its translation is CASSPGAGPTDTQYF.

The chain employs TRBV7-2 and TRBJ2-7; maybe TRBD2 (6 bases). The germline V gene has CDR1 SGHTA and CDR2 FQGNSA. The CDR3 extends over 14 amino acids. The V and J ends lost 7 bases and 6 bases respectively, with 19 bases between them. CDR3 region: CASTWGLRSGEQYF. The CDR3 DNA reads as TGTGCCAGCACCTGGGGACTGCGATCCGGCGAGCAGTACTTC.

The CDR3 reads CASSLTAGETQYF. In nucleotides, the CDR3 is TGTGCCAGCAGCCTTACTGCGGGAGAGACCCAGTACTTC. The gene calls are TRBV11-2 and TRBJ2-5; tentatively, D is TRBD2 (5 bases). V dropped 5 bases and J dropped 4 bases, with 11 bases sitting between them. CDR1 is SGHAT, CDR2 FQNNGV, per germline. The CDR3 has 13 amino acids.

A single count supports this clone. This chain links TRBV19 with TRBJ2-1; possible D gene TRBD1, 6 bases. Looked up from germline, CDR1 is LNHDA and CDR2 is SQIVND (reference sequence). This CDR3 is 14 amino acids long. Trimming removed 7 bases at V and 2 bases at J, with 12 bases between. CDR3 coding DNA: TGTGCCAGTATGGGGGCATACCCCTACAATGAGCAGTTCTTC. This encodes CASMGAYPYNEQFF.

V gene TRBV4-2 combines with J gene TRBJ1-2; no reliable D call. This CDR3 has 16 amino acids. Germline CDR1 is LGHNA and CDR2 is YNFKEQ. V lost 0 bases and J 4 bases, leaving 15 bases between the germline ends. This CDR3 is CASSQDSGSTFYGYTF. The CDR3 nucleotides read TGTGCCAGCAGCCAAGATAGCGGCAGTACTTTCTATGGCTACACCTTC.

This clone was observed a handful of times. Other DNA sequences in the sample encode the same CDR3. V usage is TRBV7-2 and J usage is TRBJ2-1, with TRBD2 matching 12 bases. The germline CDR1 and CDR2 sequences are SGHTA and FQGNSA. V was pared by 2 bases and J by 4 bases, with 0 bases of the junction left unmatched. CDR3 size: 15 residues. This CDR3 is CASSLTSGRYNEQFF. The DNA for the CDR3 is TGTGCCAGCAGCTTAACTAGCGGGAGGTACAATGAGCAGTTCTTC.

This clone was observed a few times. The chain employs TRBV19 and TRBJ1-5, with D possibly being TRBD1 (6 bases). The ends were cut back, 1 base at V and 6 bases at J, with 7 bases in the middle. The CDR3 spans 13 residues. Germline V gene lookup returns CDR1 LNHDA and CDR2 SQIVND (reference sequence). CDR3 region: CASSIGTVQPQHF. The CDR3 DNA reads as TGTGCCAGTAGTATAGGGACAGTTCAGCCCCAGCATTTT.